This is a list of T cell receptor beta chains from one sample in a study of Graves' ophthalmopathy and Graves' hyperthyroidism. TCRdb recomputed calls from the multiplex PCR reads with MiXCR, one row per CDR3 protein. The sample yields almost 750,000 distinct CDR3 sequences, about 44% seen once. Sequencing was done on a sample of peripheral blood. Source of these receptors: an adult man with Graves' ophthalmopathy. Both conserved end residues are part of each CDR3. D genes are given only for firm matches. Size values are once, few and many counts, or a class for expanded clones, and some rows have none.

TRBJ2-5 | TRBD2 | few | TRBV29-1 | CSVVIFRGLAGRETQYF | TGCAGCGTTGTTATATTCAGGGGACTAGCGGGGCGAGAGACCCAGTACTTC
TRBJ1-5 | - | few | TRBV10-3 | CASSLGQPSNQPQHF | TGTGCCAGCAGTCTCGGACAGCCGAGCAATCAGCCCCAGCATTTT
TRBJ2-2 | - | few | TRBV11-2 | CASSPKNTGELFF | TGTGCCAGCAGCCCTAAGAACACCGGGGAGCTGTTTTTT
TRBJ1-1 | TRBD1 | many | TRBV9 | CASSVGGTGTNTEAFF | TGTGCCAGCAGCGTAGGAGGGACAGGGACGAACACTGAAGCTTTCTTT
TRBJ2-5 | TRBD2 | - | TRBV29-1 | CSVVSGGYQETQYF | TGCAGCGTTGTTAGCGGGGGGTACCAAGAGACCCAGTACTTC
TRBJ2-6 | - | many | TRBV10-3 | CAISEEGGSGANVLTF | TGTGCCATCAGTGAGGAAGGGGGGTCTGGGGCCAACGTCCTGACTTTC
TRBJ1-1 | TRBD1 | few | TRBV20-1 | CSARVTGGANTEAFF | TGCAGTGCTAGAGTGACAGGGGGTGCGAACACTGAAGCTTTCTTT
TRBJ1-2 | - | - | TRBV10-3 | CAIRTPSSYGYTF | TGTGCCATTCGGACTCCCAGCTCCTATGGCTACACCTTC
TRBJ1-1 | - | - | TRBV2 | CASSMSGPTATEAFF | TGTGCCAGCAGCATGTCGGGGCCAACGGCCACTGAAGCTTTCTTT
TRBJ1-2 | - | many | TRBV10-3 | CASSEHPQGYGYTF | TGTGCCAGCAGTGAACATCCTCAAGGCTATGGCTACACCTTC
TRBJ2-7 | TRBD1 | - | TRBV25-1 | CASSVGLGGTYEQYF | TGTGCCAGCAGCGTAGGGTTAGGGGGCACCTACGAGCAGTACTTC
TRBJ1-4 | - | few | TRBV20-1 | CSARPNGIVVEKLFF | TGCAGTGCCCGCCCTAACGGAATAGTGGTAGAAAAACTGTTTTTT
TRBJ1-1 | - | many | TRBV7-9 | CASSLRGANTEAFF | TGTGCCAGCAGCTTAAGGGGTGCGAACACTGAAGCTTTCTTT
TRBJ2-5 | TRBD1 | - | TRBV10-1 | CASSPAGTAKTETQYF | TGCGCCAGCAGCCCCGCCGGGACAGCGAAGACAGAGACCCAGTACTTC
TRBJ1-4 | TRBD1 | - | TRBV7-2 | CASSQGPGTGGVRTNEKLFF | TGCGCCAGCAGCCAAGGCCCCGGGACAGGGGGCGTCCGGACTAATGAAAAACTGTTTTTT
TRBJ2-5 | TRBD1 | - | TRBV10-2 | CASSAGKQGGLETQYF | TGCGCCAGCAGTGCGGGGAAACAGGGGGGCCTGGAGACCCAGTACTTC
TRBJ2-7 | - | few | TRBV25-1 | CASSLGGWDEQYF | TGTGCCAGCAGTTTAGGCGGATGGGACGAGCAGTACTTC
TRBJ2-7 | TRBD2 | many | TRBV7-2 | CASSPGRQEQYF | TGTGCCAGCAGCCCCGGGAGGCAGGAGCAGTACTTC
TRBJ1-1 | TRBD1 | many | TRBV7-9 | CASIESDRGAFF | TGTGCCAGCATCGAATCGGACAGGGGAGCTTTCTTT
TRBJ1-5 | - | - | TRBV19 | CASSIFSYGNQPQHF | TGTGCCAGTAGTATTTTCAGCTATGGCAATCAGCCCCAGCATTTT
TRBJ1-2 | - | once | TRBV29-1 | CSVQGVPNYGYTF | TGCAGCGTACAGGGTGTGCCTAACTATGGCTACACCTTC
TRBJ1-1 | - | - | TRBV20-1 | CSGVRSTEAFF | TGCAGTGGGGTGAGAAGTACTGAAGCTTTCTTT
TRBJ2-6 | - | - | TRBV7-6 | CASSLGVRDEAF | TGTGCCAGCAGCTTAGGGGTAAGAGATGAAGCTTTC
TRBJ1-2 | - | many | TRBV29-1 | CSVGDSPYYSYTF | TGCAGCGTTGGGGACTCCCCCTATTATAGCTACACCTTC
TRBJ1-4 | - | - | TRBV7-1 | CASSVTVATNEKLFF | TGTGCCAGCAGCGTGACAGTCGCAACTAATGAAAAACTGTTTTTT
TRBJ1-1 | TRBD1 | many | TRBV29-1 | CSVEGQVATEAFF | TGCAGCGTGGAGGGACAGGTGGCCACTGAAGCTTTCTTT
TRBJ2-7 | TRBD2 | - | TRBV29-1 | CSVERGGTNDYEQYF | TGCAGCGTTGAACGGGGAGGGACCAACGACTACGAGCAGTACTTC
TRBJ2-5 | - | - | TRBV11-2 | CASSLDHQETQYF | TGTGCCAGCAGCTTAGATCACCAAGAGACCCAGTACTTC
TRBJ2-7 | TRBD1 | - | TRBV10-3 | CASSIRDEGAYEQYF | TGTGCCAGCAGCATTCGGGATGAGGGGGCTTACGAGCAGTACTTC
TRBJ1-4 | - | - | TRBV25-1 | CASRPLSNEKLFF | TGTGCCAGCAGACCCCTGAGTAATGAAAAACTGTTTTTT
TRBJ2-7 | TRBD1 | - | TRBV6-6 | CASSLPGQGIEQYF | TGTGCCAGCAGTCTCCCGGGACAGGGGATCGAGCAGTACTTC
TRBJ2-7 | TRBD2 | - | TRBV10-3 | CASSGLAGVEGSYEQYF | TGTGCCAGCAGTGGACTAGCGGGAGTAGAGGGCTCCTACGAGCAGTACTTC
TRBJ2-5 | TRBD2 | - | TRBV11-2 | CASSLVGLAQETQYF | TGTGCCAGCAGCTTAGTCGGACTAGCCCAAGAGACCCAGTACTTC
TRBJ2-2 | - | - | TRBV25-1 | CASSLFGTGVEELFF | TGTGCCAGCAGCTTGTTTGGGACTGGGGTCGAGGAGCTGTTTTTT
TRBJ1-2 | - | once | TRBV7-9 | CASSLTSGGDYTF | TGTGCCAGCAGCTTAACGTCCGGGGGAGACTACACCTTC
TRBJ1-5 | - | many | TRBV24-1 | CATSDTRGDGQPQHF | TGTGCCACCAGTGATACGAGAGGGGACGGTCAGCCCCAGCATTTT
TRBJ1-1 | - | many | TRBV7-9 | CASSDPMDTEAFF | TGTGCCAGCAGCGACCCTATGGACACTGAAGCTTTCTTT
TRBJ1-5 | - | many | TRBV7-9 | CASSFGTTQPQHF | TGTGCCAGCAGCTTCGGGACGACTCAGCCCCAGCATTTT
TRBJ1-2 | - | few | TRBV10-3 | CAISVPQIGYTF | TGTGCCATCAGTGTCCCACAGATCGGCTACACCTTC
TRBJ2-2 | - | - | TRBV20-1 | CSARWRGRNTGELFF | TGCAGTGCTAGGTGGAGGGGACGGAACACCGGGGAGCTGTTTTTT
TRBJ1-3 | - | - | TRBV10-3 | CASSSDEQVDSLQGNTIYF | TGTGCCAGCAGTTCCGATGAACAAGTAGACAGCTTACAGGGAAACACCATATATTTT
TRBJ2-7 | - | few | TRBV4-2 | CASSHVPESSYEQYF | TGTGCCAGCAGCCATGTGCCCGAAAGCTCCTACGAGCAGTACTTC
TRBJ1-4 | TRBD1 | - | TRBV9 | CASSETGIATNEKLFF | TGTGCCAGCAGCGAGACAGGGATTGCAACTAATGAAAAACTGTTTTTT
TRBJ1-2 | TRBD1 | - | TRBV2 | CASSSPLQGGGYGYTF | TGTGCCAGCAGTTCTCCCCTACAGGGGGGAGGCTATGGCTACACCTTC
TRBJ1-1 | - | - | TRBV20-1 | CSASQGLEGGGTEAFF | TGCAGTGCTTCACAGGGACTTGAGGGCGGTGGGACTGAAGCTTTCTTT
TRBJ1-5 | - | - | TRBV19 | CASSSYTDFGNQPQHF | TGTGCCAGTAGTAGCTACACGGACTTCGGCAATCAGCCCCAGCATTTT
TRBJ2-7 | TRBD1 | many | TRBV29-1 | CSVADRGSSYEQYF | TGCAGCGTTGCGGACAGGGGAAGCTCCTACGAGCAGTACTTC
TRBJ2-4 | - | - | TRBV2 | CASSPGEGINIQYF | TGTGCCAGCAGCCCAGGGGAAGGGATAAACATTCAGTACTTC
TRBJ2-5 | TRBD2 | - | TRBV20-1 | CSARTGTSGGTQYF | TGCAGTGCTAGAACAGGGACTAGCGGCGGGACCCAGTACTTC
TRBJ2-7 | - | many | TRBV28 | CASGKDSYEQYF | TGTGCCAGCGGAAAGGACAGCTACGAGCAGTACTTC
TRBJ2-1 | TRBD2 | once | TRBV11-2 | CASSLALANEQFF | TGTGCCAGCAGCTTAGCACTAGCGAATGAGCAGTTCTTC
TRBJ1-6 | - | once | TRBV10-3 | CASSYRDRSNSPLHF | TGTGCCAGCAGTTACCGCGACAGGAGTAATTCACCCCTCCACTTT
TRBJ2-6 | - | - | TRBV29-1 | CSVGAEAPSGANVLTF | TGCAGCGTTGGGGCTGAGGCGCCCTCTGGGGCCAACGTCCTGACTTTC
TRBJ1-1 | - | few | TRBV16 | CASSPGGQGVTEAFF | TGTGCCAGCAGCCCCGGGGGCCAAGGGGTTACTGAAGCTTTCTTT